These T cell receptor beta chains were read from a single sample in a study of blood T cell repertoires in COVID-19. Using immunoSEQ multiplex PCR, the repertoire was profiled, and TCRdb retains in-frame clones only, with some absent. This sample has about 250,000 clones, with 85% to 90% found just once. The sequenced sample consisted of PBMCs or T cells enriched from blood (not recorded which). These receptors were obtained from a man aged 18 to 29 who had recovered from COVID-19. Both conserved end residues are part of each CDR3. Fields, in order: V gene, clone size, D gene, J gene, CDR3 DNA, CDR3 protein. The D gene is left open where the match is weak. Clone size, where shown, is once, few, many, or a class for clones that have expanded.

v_call: TRBV2; clone_size: -; d_call: -; j_call: TRBJ2-7; cdr3_nt: TGTGCCAGCAGTTCAGGATTTGGCATCCCCTACGAGCAGTACTTC; cdr3_aa: CASSSGFGIPYEQYF
v_call: TRBV7-2; clone_size: -; d_call: -; j_call: TRBJ2-1; cdr3_nt: TGTGCCAGCAGCCCCGGGTCTGAGGGTGAGCAGTTCTTC; cdr3_aa: CASSPGSEGEQFF
v_call: TRBV7-3; clone_size: -; d_call: -; j_call: TRBJ1-6; cdr3_nt: TGTGCCAGCAGCTTAGAGGGCAGCTCCTATAATTCACCCCTCCACTTT; cdr3_aa: CASSLEGSSYNSPLHF
v_call: TRBV14; clone_size: -; d_call: -; j_call: TRBJ1-5; cdr3_nt: TGTGCCAGCAGCCACGAGCCGTTTGGCAATCAGCCCCAGCATTTT; cdr3_aa: CASSHEPFGNQPQHF
v_call: TRBV3-1/TRBV3-2; clone_size: -; d_call: -; j_call: TRBJ1-5; cdr3_nt: TGTGCCAGCAGCCCCGGACTGGGTCAGCCCCAGCATTTT; cdr3_aa: CASSPGLGQPQHF
v_call: TRBV19; clone_size: -; d_call: -; j_call: TRBJ2-2; cdr3_nt: TGTGCCAGTAGTAAGCTAGGGGGACCCGGGGAGCTGTTTTTT; cdr3_aa: CASSKLGGPGELFF
v_call: TRBV27; clone_size: -; d_call: -; j_call: TRBJ1-4; cdr3_nt: TGTGCCAGCAGTTTGGAGGGTATCGGTGAAAAACTGTTTTTT; cdr3_aa: CASSLEGIGEKLFF
v_call: TRBV6-5; clone_size: -; d_call: -; j_call: TRBJ1-1; cdr3_nt: TGTGCCAGCAGGGACACCAATGAAGCTTTCTTT; cdr3_aa: CASRDTNEAFF
v_call: TRBV5-1; clone_size: -; d_call: TRBD1; j_call: TRBJ2-2; cdr3_nt: TGCGCCAGCAGCTTAGGACCTACAGGGGACACCGGGGAGCTGTTTTTT; cdr3_aa: CASSLGPTGDTGELFF
v_call: TRBV11-2; clone_size: -; d_call: TRBD1; j_call: TRBJ1-1; cdr3_nt: TGTGCCAGCAGCTTAGGGACAGGGAACATGAACACTGAAGCTTTCTTT; cdr3_aa: CASSLGTGNMNTEAFF
v_call: TRBV3-1/TRBV3-2; clone_size: -; d_call: TRBD1; j_call: TRBJ2-7; cdr3_nt: TGTGCCAGCAGCCAAGTCGGGACAGGGACGTACGAGCAGTACTTC; cdr3_aa: CASSQVGTGTYEQYF
v_call: TRBV5-1; clone_size: -; d_call: TRBD1; j_call: TRBJ2-2; cdr3_nt: TGCGCCAGCAGGCGGGACAGGACCAACACCGGGGAGCTGTTTTTT; cdr3_aa: CASRRDRTNTGELFF
v_call: TRBV10-3; clone_size: -; d_call: -; j_call: TRBJ2-3; cdr3_nt: TGTGCCATCAGTGGCGAGGGCTCAAGCACAGATACGCAGTATTTT; cdr3_aa: CAISGEGSSTDTQYF
v_call: TRBV27; clone_size: -; d_call: TRBD1; j_call: TRBJ2-7; cdr3_nt: TGTGCCAGCAGTTTATCGAGGGACAGGGGGCACGAGCAGTACTTC; cdr3_aa: CASSLSRDRGHEQYF
v_call: TRBV27; clone_size: few; d_call: -; j_call: TRBJ2-3; cdr3_nt: TGTGCCAGCAGTTTACGGGACACCCCTGGCTATACGCAGTATTTT; cdr3_aa: CASSLRDTPGYTQYF
v_call: TRBV19; clone_size: -; d_call: -; j_call: TRBJ1-1; cdr3_nt: TGTGCCAGTAGATCTGCAGGGAACACTGAAGCTTTCTTT; cdr3_aa: CASRSAGNTEAFF
v_call: TRBV3-1/TRBV3-2; clone_size: -; d_call: TRBD1; j_call: TRBJ2-1; cdr3_nt: TGTGCCAGCAGCCAATGGGACAGGGGGCGTTCGATGCGGCAGTTCTTC; cdr3_aa: CASSQWDRGRSMRQFF
v_call: TRBV14; clone_size: -; d_call: TRBD1; j_call: TRBJ2-5; cdr3_nt: TGTGCCAGCAGCCAAGGGCAGGGGGCGCTTGAGACCCAGTACTTC; cdr3_aa: CASSQGQGALETQYF
v_call: TRBV6-5; clone_size: -; d_call: -; j_call: TRBJ2-4; cdr3_nt: TGTGCCAGCAGGATACAGGAGATAGCCAAAAACATTCAGTACTTC; cdr3_aa: CASRIQEIAKNIQYF
v_call: TRBV7-9; clone_size: -; d_call: TRBD1; j_call: TRBJ2-4; cdr3_nt: TGTGCCAGCAGACCAGGACAGGGAAACATTCAGTACTTC; cdr3_aa: CASRPGQGNIQYF
v_call: TRBV28; clone_size: -; d_call: -; j_call: TRBJ2-7; cdr3_nt: TGTGCCAGCAGTCCTTACTCCTACGAGCAGTACTTC; cdr3_aa: CASSPYSYEQYF
v_call: TRBV6-5; clone_size: -; d_call: -; j_call: TRBJ2-7; cdr3_nt: TGTGCCAGCAGCCAGACACTTAACTACGAGCAGTACTTC; cdr3_aa: CASSQTLNYEQYF
v_call: TRBV4-2; clone_size: many; d_call: TRBD2; j_call: TRBJ2-1; cdr3_nt: TGTGCCAGCAGCGGGGGGGGACTAGACTCCTACAATGAGCAGTTCTTC; cdr3_aa: CASSGGGLDSYNEQFF
v_call: TRBV21-1; clone_size: few; d_call: -; j_call: TRBJ2-6; cdr3_nt: TGTGCCAGCCCCCGGTGGCAGGGGCTAAACTCTGGGGCCAACGTCCTGACTTTC; cdr3_aa: CASPRWQGLNSGANVLTF
v_call: TRBV5-4; clone_size: -; d_call: -; j_call: TRBJ1-1; cdr3_nt: TGTGCCAGCAGCGCGAAACAGGGCTGGAACACTGAAGCTTTCTTT; cdr3_aa: CASSAKQGWNTEAFF
v_call: TRBV24-1; clone_size: -; d_call: -; j_call: TRBJ2-1; cdr3_nt: TGTGCCACCAGTGATCTAACCGGGACTGGGAATGAGCAGTTCTTC; cdr3_aa: CATSDLTGTGNEQFF
v_call: TRBV11-2; clone_size: -; d_call: TRBD1; j_call: TRBJ2-2; cdr3_nt: TGTGCCAGCACCCATGACAGGGATGTCGGGGAGCTGTTTTTT; cdr3_aa: CASTHDRDVGELFF
v_call: TRBV5-1; clone_size: -; d_call: TRBD2; j_call: TRBJ2-7; cdr3_nt: TGCGCCAGCAGCTTGTCAGCGGGGGGGCATTACGAGCAGTACTTC; cdr3_aa: CASSLSAGGHYEQYF
v_call: TRBV5-4; clone_size: -; d_call: TRBD1; j_call: TRBJ2-7; cdr3_nt: TGTGCCAGCAGCTTGAGGGACAGACCCTACGAGCAGTACTTC; cdr3_aa: CASSLRDRPYEQYF
v_call: TRBV19; clone_size: -; d_call: -; j_call: TRBJ2-7; cdr3_nt: TGTGCCAGTAGTATTGGGCTAGACTATTCCTACGAGCAGTACTTC; cdr3_aa: CASSIGLDYSYEQYF
v_call: TRBV23-1; clone_size: -; d_call: -; j_call: TRBJ1-2; cdr3_nt: TGCGCCAGCAGTCAATCACCCCCGACAGTCTTAGGCTACACCTTC; cdr3_aa: CASSQSPPTVLGYTF
v_call: TRBV24-1; clone_size: -; d_call: -; j_call: TRBJ2-3; cdr3_nt: TGTGCCACCAGTGATTACACATACCGGGTGGGAGCTAGCATCACAGATACGCAGTATTTT; cdr3_aa: CATSDYTYRVGASITDTQYF
v_call: TRBV21-1; clone_size: -; d_call: -; j_call: TRBJ2-1; cdr3_nt: TGTGCCAGCAGTAAATTAGCTATCGAGCAGTTCTTC; cdr3_aa: CASSKLAIEQFF
v_call: TRBV6-5; clone_size: -; d_call: -; j_call: TRBJ1-2; cdr3_nt: TGTGCCAGCGTGGGGGACAACGGCTATGGCTACACCTTC; cdr3_aa: CASVGDNGYGYTF
v_call: TRBV12-3/TRBV12-4; clone_size: -; d_call: TRBD1; j_call: TRBJ1-1; cdr3_nt: TGTGCCAGCAGCTCTCAGGGGGCCACTGAAGCTTTCTTT; cdr3_aa: CASSSQGATEAFF
v_call: TRBV21-1; clone_size: -; d_call: -; j_call: TRBJ2-1; cdr3_nt: TGTGCCAGCAGCAAAGGGGGGCACTCGGATAACAGCTCCTACAATGAGCAGTTCTTC; cdr3_aa: CASSKGGHSDNSSYNEQFF
v_call: TRBV10-3; clone_size: once; d_call: -; j_call: TRBJ2-1; cdr3_nt: TGTGCCAGCCATTTGAGCTCCTACAATGAGCAGTTCTTC; cdr3_aa: CASHLSSYNEQFF
v_call: TRBV10-3; clone_size: -; d_call: TRBD2; j_call: TRBJ2-3; cdr3_nt: TGTGCCATCAGTGAGAATGCGGGGGGGCCATCTGATACGCAGTATTTT; cdr3_aa: CAISENAGGPSDTQYF
v_call: TRBV19; clone_size: -; d_call: -; j_call: TRBJ2-1; cdr3_nt: TGTGCCAGTAGTTCAGACACCCGCTCCTACAATGAGCAGTTCTTC; cdr3_aa: CASSSDTRSYNEQFF
v_call: TRBV6-5; clone_size: -; d_call: -; j_call: TRBJ1-6; cdr3_nt: TGTGCCAGCAGTTACCAAGGACAGTCTTCACCCCTCCACTTT; cdr3_aa: CASSYQGQSSPLHF
v_call: TRBV4-2; clone_size: -; d_call: TRBD1; j_call: TRBJ1-2; cdr3_nt: TGTGCCAGCAGCACTCCGGGACAGGTCCGTGGCTACACCTTC; cdr3_aa: CASSTPGQVRGYTF
v_call: TRBV27; clone_size: -; d_call: -; j_call: TRBJ1-5; cdr3_nt: TGTGCCAGCAGTTTAGGGTTCAGGGGCTCAGGAAAAGGGCAGCCCCAGCATTTT; cdr3_aa: CASSLGFRGSGKGQPQHF
v_call: TRBV19; clone_size: -; d_call: -; j_call: TRBJ1-2; cdr3_nt: TGTGCCAGTAGCCGGGAGGGGATACCGGCCTATGGCTACACCTTC; cdr3_aa: CASSREGIPAYGYTF
v_call: TRBV5-1; clone_size: -; d_call: -; j_call: TRBJ1-3; cdr3_nt: TGCGCCAGCAGCGCGGGGGCAAACACCATATATTTT; cdr3_aa: CASSAGANTIYF
v_call: TRBV5-8; clone_size: -; d_call: TRBD1; j_call: TRBJ1-2; cdr3_nt: TGTGCCAGCAGGACAGGGGCACTAATCTATGGCTACACCTTC; cdr3_aa: CASRTGALIYGYTF
v_call: TRBV6-5; clone_size: once; d_call: TRBD1; j_call: TRBJ2-2; cdr3_nt: TGTGCCAGCAGACAGGGGTTTACCGGGGAGCTGTTTTTT; cdr3_aa: CASRQGFTGELFF
v_call: TRBV11-2; clone_size: once; d_call: TRBD1; j_call: TRBJ2-2; cdr3_nt: TGTGCCAGCAGCTCTCGCTGGACAGGGGTCGAGATAGCCGGGGAGCTGTTTTTT; cdr3_aa: CASSSRWTGVEIAGELFF
v_call: TRBV19; clone_size: -; d_call: -; j_call: TRBJ2-1; cdr3_nt: TGTGCCAGTACACTTCGGGGGTACAATGAGCAGTTCTTC; cdr3_aa: CASTLRGYNEQFF
v_call: TRBV28; clone_size: -; d_call: -; j_call: TRBJ2-2; cdr3_nt: TGTGCCAGCAGTCTGGGGCAGCGGGACACCGGGGAGCTGTTTTTT; cdr3_aa: CASSLGQRDTGELFF